This TCR beta chain appears in the sequencing data of a study of cytomegalovirus exposure and HLA in healthy donors. Findings of the study overall: The number of N-insertions in an Asian-associated ancestry cluster was reportedly below the roughly 620-donor mean in a later analysis.

The PCR made use of 60 Vbeta and 13 Jbeta primers. In the original processing: The count from a later analysis was about 80 million unique TCR beta chains, 9.5 million to 13 million of them shared. TCRdb keeps only in-frame clones here, not all; method: immunoSEQ multiplex PCR. The V and J calls and clone size come from that table; D and trimming were worked out from the DNA. The sample has fewer than 250,000 clones, approximately 80% seen once; the top ten hold roughly 0.71%. A note on this clone: Its antigen is not identified.

The receptor's source is a boy younger than 10 in good health and CMV-seronegative. The specimen sequenced was PBMCs.

As DNA, the CDR3 is TGTGCCATCAGTGAGTCGATTGGAGGGCCCAGGGACGCAGATACGCAGTATTTT. Translating gives CAISESIGGPRDADTQYF. J is TRBJ2-3 and V is TRBV10-3, with a weak D call TRBD2 (6 bases). V dropped 0 bases and J dropped 4 bases, with 20 bases sitting between them. This CDR3 comprises 18 residues. Germline-derived CDR1 and CDR2 are ENHRY and SYGVKD.